This is a list of T cell receptor beta chains from one sample in a study of response to subunit inactivated influenza vaccine. TCRdb analysed the RT-PCR reads with MiXCR anew, one entry per CDR3 protein. The data hold hundreds of thousands of distinct CDR3 sequences, with 9.5% to 12% observed a single time. The sequenced sample was PBMCs from blood, obtained 40 to 50 days after vaccination. The receptors originated from a man in his forties or fifties who received an inactivated influenza vaccine. The CDR3 runs from the conserved cysteine through the conserved F or W.

V gene,J gene,CDR3 protein
TRBV25-1,TRBJ2-4,CASSGRRTGRIRQILAKNIQYF
TRBV5-1,TRBJ1-1,CASSRSQAGTEAFF
TRBV4-1,TRBJ1-2,CASSQDWGKGGYTF
TRBV11-2,TRBJ2-7,CASSSQLNRRAGAYEQYF
TRBV29-1,TRBJ2-1,CSVGQGVSLNEQFF
TRBV20-1,TRBJ2-1,CSARPEREGPYNEQFF
TRBV5-1,TRBJ2-4,CASSLDRLGDIQYF
TRBV7-9,TRBJ1-5,CASSLAGARQPQHF
TRBV6-1,TRBJ2-3,CASSPLGRVLTDTQYF
TRBV10-3,TRBJ2-7,CAISETSGRAEYEQYF
TRBV3-1,TRBJ1-3,CASSQNLGNTIYF
TRBV10-3,TRBJ2-5,CASRVTGTSETQYF
TRBV7-2,TRBJ1-6,CASSQVINSPLHF
TRBV7-2,TRBJ2-7,CASSLGSFSYEQYF
TRBV7-2,TRBJ2-7,CASSLTGTETYEQYF
TRBV29-1,TRBJ2-1,CSGFPGTGDYNEQFF
TRBV6-2/TRBV6-3,TRBJ1-5,CASSSAINSNQPQHF
TRBV10-2,TRBJ2-5,CASSTAGQGARTTQYF
TRBV7-9,TRBJ1-4,CASSTHYTRDRGEKLFF
TRBV6-5,TRBJ2-1,CASSHNRDRVFF
TRBV29-1,TRBJ2-7,CSVVYTDREQYF
TRBV7-9,TRBJ2-7,CASSLGQGSHEQYF
TRBV5-1,TRBJ2-1,CASSFGGTRAANEQFF
TRBV27,TRBJ2-3,CASSFLGLLTDTQYF
TRBV5-6,TRBJ1-5,CASSLLSGANQPQHF
TRBV5-6,TRBJ1-1,CASSGQGLEAFF
TRBV20-1,TRBJ1-6,CSARDRQGRSPLHF
TRBV29-1,TRBJ2-1,CSVGFGGAGDEQFF
TRBV20-1,TRBJ1-6,CSARSRTDPPNSPLHF
TRBV3-1,TRBJ2-2,CASSQDRVRNTGELFF
TRBV5-1,TRBJ2-1,CASSLEASSSYNEQFF
TRBV7-9,TRBJ2-7,CASSYLGDRVVYEQYF
TRBV20-1,TRBJ2-2,CSARSLAGVDTGELFF
TRBV9,TRBJ1-5,CASSVASGVNQPQHF
TRBV7-9,TRBJ2-3,CASTLTGDTQYF
TRBV4-1,TRBJ2-7,CASSQEPRNTDEQYF
TRBV6-2/TRBV6-3,TRBJ2-1,CASRFGQAEQFF
TRBV7-2,TRBJ1-1,CASSPRQGAEAFF
TRBV5-5,TRBJ2-1,CASSFDGLAYNEQFF
TRBV28,TRBJ2-7,CASRGSGGGYEQYF
TRBV13,TRBJ1-3,CASSSRNSGNTIYF
TRBV3-1,TRBJ2-7,CASSQENRGPIYF
TRBV20-1,TRBJ2-2,CSARKYEIGELFF
TRBV4-2,TRBJ2-6,CASSQGISGANVLTF
TRBV20-1,TRBJ2-3,CSARDGKGVGDTQYF
TRBV20-1,TRBJ2-7,CSARDWLAGPGEQYF
TRBV4-1,TRBJ2-3,CASSQDPRVDTQYF
TRBV4-3,TRBJ2-6,CASSHLESGANVLTF
TRBV29-1,TRBJ2-7,CSAWTGKPYEQYF
TRBV5-1,TRBJ2-5,CASSLQAQPQETQYF
TRBV3-1,TRBJ2-1,CASSRLRGAYNEQFF